The present T cell receptor beta chain was sequenced within a study of monozygotic twins with inflammatory bowel disease (dated by TCRdb to the late 2010s). In the study overall: In total, around 30 monozygotic twin pairs made up the full study: 19 Danish pairs, all IBD-discordant, plus nine German pairs, of which four were IBD-concordant and five were IBD-discordant. The search for disease-associated traits relied mainly on comparing, within discordant pairs, IBD patients with their genetically identical healthy co-twins. Each individual had, on average, about 151 000 unique TCRalpha sequences and 181 000 unique TCRbeta sequences available for analysis.

The germline V gene encodes CDR1 LNHDA and CDR2 SQIVND (reference sequence). The CDR3 measures 14 amino acids from cysteine to phenylalanine. The nucleotide record is missing. Study-wide conclusions, independent of this receptor: Concordant and discordant twins showed no difference in repertoire similarity, possibly because of limited statistical power. The analysis was unable to tell apart different T cell subtypes. Measured by the inverse Simpson index, TCRbeta repertoire diversity was lower in IBD patients than in their healthy co-twins. IBD patients shared fewer clonotypes with other individuals than healthy twins did, most markedly in patients showing signs of disease activity. Because patients received different immunosuppressive treatments, the repertoires may have picked up extra background noise and variability between individuals. The results gave no support for a single strong signal or clonotype linked to IBD.

In regard to this clonotype: The antigen it binds to is not known.

From each donor, a roughly 2.6 ml peripheral blood sample was collected into PAXgene tubes and stored at -80 degrees C. Without any T cell sorting, total RNA was extracted from whole blood using the PAXgene blood miRNA kit on an automated QIAcube. Peripheral blood from monozygotic twin pairs, either concordant or discordant for inflammatory bowel disease, underwent deep TCRalpha and TCRbeta repertoire profiling that used unique molecular barcoding. Smoking habits were recorded for all twin pairs, with individuals classified as current, former or never smokers. The library relied on 5' RACE. Preparation of each TCR library used roughly 3,300 ng of total RNA. For each sample, cDNA synthesis with SMARTScribe reverse transcriptase was split into eight separate reactions. During cDNA synthesis, unique molecular identifiers containing a 6-nucleotide sample barcode were introduced by template switching. TCRalpha and TCRbeta cDNA was amplified in two nested PCRs of roughly 17 and 9 cycles, and bead purification was carried out after each PCR. Before amplification, the cDNA was both treated with uracil DNA-glycosylase and purified with the QIAquick PCR purification kit. The second PCR added Illumina TruSeq-compatible adapters along with sample-specific barcodes. Library quality and concentration were assessed using TapeStation and Qubit, and approximately 5 ng of each library was pooled. Sequencing of pooled libraries was carried out on an Illumina HiSeq2500 single-index Rapid Run using 2 x 100 bp reads and custom sequencing primers. In the authors' own workflow: MiGEC version 1.2.6 was used for UMI-based consensus assembly to correct PCR and sequencing errors. MiXCR version 2.1.1 was used for V(D)J alignment, clonotype assembly and CDR3 extraction. Gene usage, clonotype sharing and MAIT/NKT TCR abundance were normalised by analysing the top 1000, 10 000 and 20 000 clonotypes per sample. Diversity was computed as the inverse Simpson index with the vegan R package after downsampling to 27 000 UMIs. Statistical testing used paired Mann-Whitney U tests on the discordant twin pairs and applied Benjamini-Hochberg correction for multiple testing. One entry per CDR3 protein sequence results from the TCRdb reprocessing of the reads, with DNA left out. The authors' filters were not applied to this entry. This sample's records show approximately 420,000 distinct CDR3 sequences. The ten largest clones capture less than 2.5% of the sample.

The V gene is TRBV19 and the J gene is TRBJ1-2. Sequenced: blood. This TCR was sampled from a human donor with ulcerative colitis or Crohn's disease, or a healthy co-twin of an affected twin (not recorded which). The CDR3 reads CASNPSRGTGGYTF.